The 15 T cell receptor beta chains below come from one sample, sequenced in a study of shared clonotypes between healthy human individuals. The assay was immunoSEQ multiplex PCR, and TCRdb's table has in-frame clones only and misses some. Of approximately 1,500,000 clones detected, approximately 97% appear once; the ten largest clones hold over 1%. The sequenced material came from naive CD4+ T cells sorted from blood. The sample's subset: CD45RA+ positively selected. The receptors were sampled from a man aged 30 to 45 in good health.

This chain links TRBV9 with TRBJ2-5; possibly TRBD1 for D (5 bases). The CDR3 is 15 residues long. V gave up 3 bases and J gave up 5 bases, with 17 bases separating them. The germline CDR1 and CDR2 sequences are SGDLS and YYNGEE. CDR3 nucleotide sequence: TGTGCCAGCAGCGCCCCCCCCCAGGGTTTGGAGACCCAGTACTTC. This encodes CASSAPPQGLETQYF.

As concerns this clone: Within the sample, other DNA sequences also encode this same CDR3. The rearrangement joins TRBV19 to TRBJ2-1, with D perhaps TRBD2 (5 bases). Per the germline V gene, CDR1 is LNHDA and CDR2 is SQIVND (reference sequence). The CDR3 is made up of 12 amino acids. V lost 5 bases to trimming and J lost 4 bases, with 6 bases between them. CDR3 bases: TGTGCCAGTAGTGGGAGTTACAATGAGCAGTTCTTC. Translated, it gives CASSGSYNEQFF.

With regard to this clone: Other DNA sequences in the same sample also yield this CDR3. V gene TRBV19 combines with J gene TRBJ2-5; either TRBD1 or TRBD2 may fit D (6 bases each). The ends were cut back, 3 bases at V and 2 bases at J, with 10 bases in the middle. CDR3 length equals 14 residues. Germline CDR1 reads LNHDA; CDR2 reads SQIVND (reference sequence). The CDR3 nucleotides are TGTGCCAGTAGTATTCAGGGGACTCAAGAGACCCAGTACTTC. The encoded protein is CASSIQGTQETQYF. The full variable domain, its missing parts supplied by reference TRBV19 and TRBJ2-5, is DGGITQSPKYLFRKEGQNVTLSCEQNLNHDAMYWYRQDPGQGLRLIYYSQIVNDFQKGDIAEGYSVSREKKESFPLTVTSAQKNPTAFYLCASSIQGTQETQYFGPGTRLLVL.

This clone has a single count. The V gene is TRBV10-3, the J gene TRBJ1-2; D is possibly TRBD1 (5 bases). The CDR3 has 13 residues. V shed 2 bases and J shed 7 bases, with 11 bases lying between them. Germline values: CDR1 ENHRY, CDR2 SYGVKD. The CDR3 DNA sequence: TGTGCCATCAGTGAGAACAGGAATCTTGGCTACACCTTC. Protein: CAISENRNLGYTF.

This sequence joins TRBV28 and TRBJ1-3; D not resolved. The CDR3 spans 14 residues. V was pared by 7 bases and J by 0 bases, with 10 bases between. In germline, CDR1 is MDHEN, CDR2 SYDVKM. CDR3 nucleotide sequence: TGTGCCAGCACCGAACCTATCTCTGGAAACACCATATATTTT. As protein: CASTEPISGNTIYF.

V usage is TRBV18 and J usage is TRBJ2-3; D may be TRBD1 or TRBD2 (6 bases each). The CDR3 length is 15 residues. The V end was cut by 1 base, the J end by 3 bases, with 11 bases between. Germline CDR1 is KGHSH and CDR2 is LQKENI. The CDR3 region has the DNA TGTGCCAGCTCACCACTGGGGGGCACGACAGATACGCAGTATTTT. Translating it yields CASSPLGGTTDTQYF.

The gene calls are TRBV4-2 and TRBJ2-2; 9 bases map to TRBD2. CDR1 LGHNA and CDR2 YNFKEQ come from the germline V gene. V dropped 1 base and J dropped 1; count of bases not matched to a gene: 4. The CDR3 loop spans 17 amino acids. CDR3 residues: CASSQGPTSGNTGELFF. CDR3 coding DNA: TGTGCCAGCAGCCAAGGACCGACTAGCGGGAACACCGGGGAGCTGTTTTTT.

This clone appeared once. The chain recombines TRBV7-9 with TRBJ2-5; TRBD2 matches 7 bases. This CDR3 region has 13 residues. The germline V gene encodes CDR1 SEHNR and CDR2 FQNEAQ (reference sequence). With 5 bases clipped from V and 5 bases from J, the junction kept 5 bases outside the gene matches. CDR3 sequence reads: CASSPYSGETQYF. The CDR3 DNA follows: TGTGCCAGCAGCCCCTATAGCGGGGAGACCCAGTACTTC.

V and J are TRBV28 and TRBJ1-1; possibly TRBD1 for D (6 bases). Trimming shortened V by 7 bases and J by 5 bases, and 20 bases separated the two germline ends. CDR3 length: 15 amino acids. Looked up from germline, CDR1 is MDHEN and CDR2 is SYDVKM. The CDR3 loop reads CASKPTGAHRTEAFF. CDR3 bases: TGTGCCAGCAAGCCCACGGGGGCGCATAGGACTGAAGCTTTCTTT. The variable domain in full, completed from reference TRBV28 and TRBJ1-1, reads DVKVTQSSRYLVKRTGEKVFLECVQDMDHENMFWYRQDPGLGLRLIYFSYDVKMKEKGDIPEGYSVSREKKERFSLILESASTNQTSMYLCASKPTGAHRTEAFFGQGTRLTVV.

This clone was detected only a few times. V is TRBV10-2 and J is TRBJ2-1, with 9 bases identical to TRBD2. The germline V gene encodes CDR1 WSHSY and CDR2 SAAADI. V shed 8 bases, J shed 5 bases, and the junction held 1 base outside the gene matches. The CDR3 is made up of 12 amino acids. The CDR3 nucleotides are TGCGCCAGCGGGACTAGCCACAATGAGCAGTTCTTC. This encodes CASGTSHNEQFF.

V is TRBV29-1 and J is TRBJ1-5; D is undetermined. V was trimmed by 8 bases and J by 5 bases, leaving 16 bases between them. The CDR3 has 13 amino acids. Germline V gene lookup returns CDR1 SQVTM and CDR2 ANQGSEA. In nucleotides, the CDR3 is TGCAGCCCCGACCTTAATACTCATCAGCCCCAGCATTTT. Amino acid sequence: CSPDLNTHQPQHF.

As to this clone: The sample has other DNA sequences that encode this CDR3 too. V gene TRBV5-1 combines with J gene TRBJ2-2; 7 bases map to TRBD1. Trimming at V came to 3 bases and at J to 2 bases, leaving 4 bases not matched to a gene. The CDR3 has 15 residues. Germline V CDR1 and CDR2: SGHRS, YFSETQ. CDR3 DNA sequence: TGCGCCAGCAGCTCGACAGGGACCAACACCGGGGAGCTGTTTTTT. This encodes CASSSTGTNTGELFF.

The V call is TRBV27, the J call TRBJ2-7; TRBD1 aligns across 8 bases. The CDR3 runs 14 residues. Germline trimming cut 4 bases from V and 5 bases from J; bases unmatched to any gene: 7. In germline, CDR1 is MNHEY, CDR2 SMNVEV (reference sequence). CDR3 sequence (DNA): TGTGCCAGCAGTTCCAGGGCAGGGGGCCACGAGCAGTACTTC. The encoded protein is CASSSRAGGHEQYF.

Concerning this clone: Other DNA sequences from this sample encode an identical CDR3 as well. The chain couples TRBV29-1 to TRBJ2-7; D call uncertain. The V gene lost 4 bases and the J gene lost 0 bases, with 7 bases spanning the gap. CDR3 length equals 12 residues. The V gene's germline CDR1 is SQVTM and CDR2 ANQGSEA. This chain's CDR3 is CSVASTSYEQYF. For the CDR3, the DNA is TGCAGCGTTGCGTCGACCTCCTACGAGCAGTACTTC.

The rearrangement uses TRBV19 and TRBJ2-7; 15 positions agree with TRBD2. Germline assignment: CDR1 LNHDA and CDR2 SQIVND (reference sequence). After removal of 8 bases from V and 3 bases from J, the junction contained 8 bases not matched to a gene. The CDR3 covers 16 residues. DNA for the CDR3: TGTGCCAGTTCGGGACTAGCGGGAGGCTCGGGCTACGAGCAGTACTTC. This translates into CASSGLAGGSGYEQYF.